This T cell receptor (beta chain) was captured by sequencing in a study of vaccination and CD4 T cells after COVID-19. This sample's treatment: roughly nine-day PBMC culture with coronavirus spike peptide pools or control peptides (ViraFEST assay). Samples of CD4+ T cells were obtained from the unexposed donor before the COVID-19 pandemic (2011-2018). Via ViraFEST, peptide pools expanded antigen-specific T cells before TCR sequencing. Cell supply allowing, SARS-CoV-2 S/N and four cold-coronavirus spikes probed unexposed-donor CD4+ T cells. There are a few counts of this clonotype. Antigen unknown. Oncomine TCR Beta short-read sequencing was applied to DNA from cultured CD4+ T cells. In this case, cultured CD4+ T cells provided the extracted genomic DNA. Each CDR3 protein is one row after TCRdb ran MiXCR on the PCR reads. The sample has roughly 8,400 distinct CDR3 sequences; under 35% are singletons.

This clonotype originated in a human donor in good health. Material: CD4+ T cells from blood, cultured in vitro.

The chain's CDR3 is CASSFRSQPQHF. CDR3 bases: TGTGCCAGCAGCTTTCGCTCTCAGCCCCAGCATTTT. The rearrangement links TRBV7-8 to TRBJ1-5; D call uncertain. Germline CDR1 and CDR2: SGHVS and FQNEAQ. The ends were cut back, 3 bases at V and 6 bases at J, with 6 bases in the middle. The CDR3 sequence is 12 residues long. Looking up the rest from reference TRBV7-8 and TRBJ1-5 gives the full variable domain: GAGVSQSPRYKVAKRGQDVALRCDPISGHVSLFWYQQALGQGPEFLTYFQNEAQLDKSGLPSDRFFAERPEGSVSTLKIQRTQQEDSAVYLCASSFRSQPQHFGDGTRLSIL.